The 13 T cell receptor beta chains below come from one sample, sequenced in a study of cytomegalovirus exposure and HLA in healthy donors. Primers for the PCR totalled 60 Vbeta and 13 Jbeta. The table came from immunoSEQ multiplex PCR; TCRdb's copy has only in-frame clones and leaves some out. The repertoire consists of more than 85,000 clones, with about 76% occurring once and the leading ten covering approximately 8%. Sample: PBMCs. The receptor source for this set is a man aged 35 to 55 in good health and CMV-seronegative.

The CDR3 bases are TGCGCCAGCAGCCAAGATTTCGGTGGGGGGATCGTCTATGGCTACACCTTC. It specifies CASSQDFGGGIVYGYTF. The chain combines TRBV4-3 with TRBJ1-2, with D perhaps matching TRBD1 (5 bases). V was pared by 0 bases and J by 4 bases, with 18 bases between. The CDR3 contains 17 residues. CDR1 and CDR2 (germline): LGHNA, YSLEER.

This clone was seen only a few times. The chain employs TRBV7-9 and TRBJ2-7, with D perhaps matching TRBD2 (5 bases). The CDR3 is 12 amino acids. Germline-derived CDR1 and CDR2 are SEHNR and FQNEAQ (reference sequence). V lost 3 bases to trimming and J lost 3 bases, with 6 bases between them. CDR3 in DNA: TGTGCCAGCAGCTTCGAGGGCTACGAGCAGTACTTC. Amino acids: CASSFEGYEQYF. Drawing the rest from reference TRBV7-9 and TRBJ2-7, the complete variable domain is DTGVSQNPRHKITKRGQNVTFRCDPISEHNRLYWYRQTLGQGPEFLTYFQNEAQLEKSRLLSDRFSAERPKGSFSTLEIQRTEQGDSAMYLCASSFEGYEQYFGPGTRLTVT.

The rearrangement links TRBV29-1 to TRBJ2-3, with TRBD1 matching over 9 bases. V shed 7 bases and J 3 bases; nucleotides not matched to a gene: 5. CDR3 size: 13 residues. Germline V lookup: CDR1 SQVTM, CDR2 ANQGSEA. CDR3 DNA sequence: TGCAGCGCCGTAGGGACAGGGACAGATACGCAGTATTTT. The encoded protein is CSAVGTGTDTQYF.

The chain combines TRBV25-1 with TRBJ1-2, with D unclear. V lost 8 bases and J 5 bases, leaving 18 bases between the germline ends. Germline CDR1 and CDR2: MGHDK and SYGVNS. The CDR3 has 14 amino acids. DNA for the CDR3: TGTGCCAGCTCGGGGATGGGTACCGAGTATGGCTACACCTTC. It translates to CASSGMGTEYGYTF.

The chain is built from TRBV6-1 and TRBJ1-2; 8 bases match TRBD1. The CDR3 sequence is 17 residues long. Trimming at V came to 2 bases and at J to 3 bases, leaving 11 bases not matched to a gene. Germline CDR1 is MNHNS and CDR2 is SASEGT. The CDR3 spells CASSERAGGVRDYGYTF. CDR3 coding DNA: TGTGCCAGCAGTGAACGGGCAGGGGGCGTGAGGGACTATGGCTACACCTTC.

V and J are TRBV11-2 and TRBJ1-2; D not resolved. Germline CDR1 reads SGHAT; CDR2 reads FQNNGV. The CDR3 loop spans 15 amino acids. The germline V and J ends were trimmed by 2 bases and 5 bases, with 15 bases remaining between them. This CDR3 is CASSLSSAGGYGYTF. CDR3 DNA: TGTGCCAGCAGCTTATCTTCAGCTGGAGGGTATGGCTACACCTTC.

The J gene is TRBJ1-1, the V gene TRBV9; tentative D call: TRBD1 (5 bases). The V gene lost 5 bases and the J gene lost 6 bases, with 17 bases spanning the gap. Looked up from germline, CDR1 is SGDLS and CDR2 is YYNGEE. There are 14 residues in the CDR3. CDR3 nucleotides: TGTGCCAGCAGTCTCTTTGAGGGGAGGCCTGAAGCTTTCTTT. This encodes CASSLFEGRPEAFF.

CDR3 coding DNA: TGTGCCAGCTCACTGTTTCAGGGGGGAACTAATGAAAAACTGTTTTTT. Translation gives CASSLFQGGTNEKLFF. The V call is TRBV18, the J call TRBJ1-4; 7 nucleotides agree with TRBD1. CDR3 length equals 16 residues. Germline assignment: CDR1 KGHSH and CDR2 LQKENI. Germline trimming cut 4 bases from V and 1 base from J; bases unmatched to any gene: 6.

The genes are TRBV7-9 and TRBJ1-2; D is unresolved. V was cut by 1 base and J by 3 bases, with 6 bases left in between. Per the germline V gene, CDR1 is SEHNR and CDR2 is FQNEAQ (reference sequence). The CDR3 totals 13 residues. The CDR3 DNA reads as TGTGCCAGCAGCTTAGGCGGGGACTATGGCTACACCTTC. Its translation is CASSLGGDYGYTF. Using reference TRBV7-9 and TRBJ1-2 for the parts outside the CDR3, the full variable domain is DTGVSQNPRHKITKRGQNVTFRCDPISEHNRLYWYRQTLGQGPEFLTYFQNEAQLEKSRLLSDRFSAERPKGSFSTLEIQRTEQGDSAMYLCASSLGGDYGYTFGSGTRLTVV.

V usage is TRBV9 and J usage is TRBJ1-6; D gene uncertain. Trimming took 2 bases from V and 7 from J, leaving 10 bases between them. Germline-derived CDR1 and CDR2 are SGDLS and YYNGEE. This CDR3 region has 14 residues. CDR3 in DNA: TGTGCCAGCAGCGTGACGGGTTTAAATTCACCCCTCCACTTT. Its protein is CASSVTGLNSPLHF. Variable domain in full (rest from reference TRBV9 and TRBJ1-6): DSGVTQTPKHLITATGQRVTLRCSPRSGDLSVYWYQQSLDQGLQFLIQYYNGEERAKGNILERFSAQQFPDLHSELNLSSLELGDSALYFCASSVTGLNSPLHFGNGTRLTVT.

The chain recombines TRBV7-2 with TRBJ2-5, with D possibly TRBD2 on 7 matching bases. Germline V CDR1 and CDR2: SGHTA, FQGNSA. Trimming pared 2 bases from V and 5 bases from J, leaving 12 bases between. The CDR3 is 14 amino acids. CDR3 in DNA: TGTGCCAGCAGCTTAAGTGGGGGGGCGGAGACCCAGTACTTC. The encoded protein is CASSLSGGAETQYF.

The J gene is TRBJ2-2, the V gene TRBV5-6, with D unclear. The CDR3 consists of 17 residues. Germline loops: CDR1 SGHDT, CDR2 YYEEEE. V was shortened by 5 bases and J by 1 base, with 18 bases between the two germline ends. CDR3 bases: TGTGCCAGCAGTCCCACGATCCGACGACTGAACACCGGGGAGCTGTTTTTT. Amino acids: CASSPTIRRLNTGELFF.

The rearrangement links TRBV30 to TRBJ1-2; D is perhaps TRBD1 (5 bases). Trimming removed 0 bases at V and 4 bases at J, with 15 bases between. The CDR3 runs 15 residues. CDR1 GTSNPN and CDR2 SVGIG come from the germline V gene (reference sequence). The CDR3 is CAWSVVRGDGYGYTF. For the CDR3, the DNA is TGTGCCTGGAGTGTTGTTCGGGGGGACGGCTATGGCTACACCTTC.